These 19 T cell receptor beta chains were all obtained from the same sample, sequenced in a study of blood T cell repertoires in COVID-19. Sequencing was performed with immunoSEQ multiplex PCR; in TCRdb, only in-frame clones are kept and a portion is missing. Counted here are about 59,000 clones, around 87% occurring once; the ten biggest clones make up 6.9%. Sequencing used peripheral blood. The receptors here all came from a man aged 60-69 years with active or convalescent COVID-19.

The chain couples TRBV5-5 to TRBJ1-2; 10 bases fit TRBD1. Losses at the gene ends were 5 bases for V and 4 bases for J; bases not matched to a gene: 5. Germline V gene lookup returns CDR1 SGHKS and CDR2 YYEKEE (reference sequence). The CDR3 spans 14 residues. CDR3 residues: CASSRTGGGYGYTF. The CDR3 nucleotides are TGTGCCAGCAGTCGGACAGGGGGAGGCTATGGCTACACCTTC.

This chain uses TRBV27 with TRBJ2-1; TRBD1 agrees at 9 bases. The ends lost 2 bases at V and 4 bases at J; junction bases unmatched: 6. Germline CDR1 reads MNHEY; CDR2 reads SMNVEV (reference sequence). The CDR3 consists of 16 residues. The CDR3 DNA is TGTGCCAGCAGTTTACCCGGACAGGGGTCTTACAATGAGCAGTTCTTC. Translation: CASSLPGQGSYNEQFF.

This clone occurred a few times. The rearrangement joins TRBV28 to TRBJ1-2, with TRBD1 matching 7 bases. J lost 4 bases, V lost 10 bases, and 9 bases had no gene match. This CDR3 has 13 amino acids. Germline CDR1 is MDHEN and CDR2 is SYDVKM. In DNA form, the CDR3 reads TGTGCCACCACGGGAGGGGGCTTCTATGGCTACACCTTC. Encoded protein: CATTGGGFYGYTF.

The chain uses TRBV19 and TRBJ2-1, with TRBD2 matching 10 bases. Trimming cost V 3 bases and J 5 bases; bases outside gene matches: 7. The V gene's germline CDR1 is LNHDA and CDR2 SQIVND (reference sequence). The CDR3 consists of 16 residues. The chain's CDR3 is CASSMHSGGSNNEQFF. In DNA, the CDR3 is TGTGCCAGTAGTATGCATAGCGGGGGGTCGAACAATGAGCAGTTCTTC.

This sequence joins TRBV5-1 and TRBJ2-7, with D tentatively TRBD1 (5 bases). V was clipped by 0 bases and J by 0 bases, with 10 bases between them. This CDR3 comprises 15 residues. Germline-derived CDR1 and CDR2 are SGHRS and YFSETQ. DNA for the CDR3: TGCGCCAGCAGCTTGGGACAGCGAAGCTCCTACGAGCAGTACTTC. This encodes CASSLGQRSSYEQYF.

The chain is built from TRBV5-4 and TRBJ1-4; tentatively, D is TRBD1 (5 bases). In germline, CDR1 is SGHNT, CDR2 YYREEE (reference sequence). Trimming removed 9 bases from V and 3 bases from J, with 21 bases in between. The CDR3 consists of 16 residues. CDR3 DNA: TGTGCCACCGCAGGACATACGTCCGACTCTAATGAAAAACTGTTTTTT. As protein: CATAGHTSDSNEKLFF.

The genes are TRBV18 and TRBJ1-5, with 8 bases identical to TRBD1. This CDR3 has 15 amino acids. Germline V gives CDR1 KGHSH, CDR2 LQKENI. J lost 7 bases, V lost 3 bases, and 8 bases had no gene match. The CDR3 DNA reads TGTGCCAGCTCACCGGACAGGGTGGATGGGCAGCCCCAGCATTTT. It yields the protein CASSPDRVDGQPQHF.

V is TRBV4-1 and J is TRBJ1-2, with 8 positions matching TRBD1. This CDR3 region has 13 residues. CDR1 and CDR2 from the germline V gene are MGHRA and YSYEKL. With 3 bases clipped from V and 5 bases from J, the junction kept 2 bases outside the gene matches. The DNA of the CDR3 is TGCGCCAGCAGCCAGGGACAGGAATATGGCTACACCTTC. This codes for CASSQGQEYGYTF.

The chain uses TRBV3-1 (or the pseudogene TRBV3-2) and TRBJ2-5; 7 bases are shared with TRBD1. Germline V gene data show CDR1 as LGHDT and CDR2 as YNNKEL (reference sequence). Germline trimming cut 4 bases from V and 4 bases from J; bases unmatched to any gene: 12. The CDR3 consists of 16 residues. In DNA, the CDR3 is TGTGCCAGCAGCCGATCCTACAGGGGAGAGCGAGAGACCCAGTACTTC. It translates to CASSRSYRGERETQYF.

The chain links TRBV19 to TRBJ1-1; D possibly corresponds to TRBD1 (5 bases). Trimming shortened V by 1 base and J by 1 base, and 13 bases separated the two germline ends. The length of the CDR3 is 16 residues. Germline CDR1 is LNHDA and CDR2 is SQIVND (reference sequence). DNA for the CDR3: TGTGCCAGTAGTATAGGAAAGGAGGGGCCGAACACTGAAGCTTTCTTT. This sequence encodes CASSIGKEGPNTEAFF.

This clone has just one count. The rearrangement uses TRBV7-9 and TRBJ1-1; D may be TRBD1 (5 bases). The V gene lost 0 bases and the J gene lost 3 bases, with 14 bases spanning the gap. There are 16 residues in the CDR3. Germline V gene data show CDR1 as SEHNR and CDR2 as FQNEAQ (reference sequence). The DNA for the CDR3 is TGTGCCAGCAGCTTAGCGGTCTCCTCGGGGGACACTGAAGCTTTCTTT. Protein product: CASSLAVSSGDTEAFF.

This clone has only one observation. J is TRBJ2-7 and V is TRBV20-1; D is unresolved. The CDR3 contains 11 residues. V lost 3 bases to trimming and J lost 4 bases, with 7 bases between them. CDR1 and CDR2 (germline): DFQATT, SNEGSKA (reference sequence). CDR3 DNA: TGCAGTGCTAGGACGGGTTACGAGCAGTACTTC. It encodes CSARTGYEQYF.

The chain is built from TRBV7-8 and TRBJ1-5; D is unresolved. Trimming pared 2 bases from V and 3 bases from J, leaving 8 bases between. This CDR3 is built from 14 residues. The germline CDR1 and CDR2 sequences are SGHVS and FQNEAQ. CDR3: CASSLRSDNQPQHF. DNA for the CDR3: TGTGCCAGCAGCTTAAGATCAGACAATCAGCCCCAGCATTTT.

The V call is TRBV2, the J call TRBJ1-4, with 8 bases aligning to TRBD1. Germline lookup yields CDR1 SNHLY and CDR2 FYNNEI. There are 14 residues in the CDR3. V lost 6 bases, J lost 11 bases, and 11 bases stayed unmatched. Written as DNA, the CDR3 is TGTGCCAGCAGAGGGGACAGGACCCGATCCAAACTGTTTTTT. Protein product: CASRGDRTRSKLFF. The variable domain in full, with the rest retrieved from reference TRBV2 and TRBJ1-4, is EPEVTQTPSHQVTQMGQEVILRCVPISNHLYFYWYRQILGQKVEFLVSFYNNEISEKSEIFDDQFSVERPDGSNFTLKIRSTKLEDSAMYFCASRGDRTRSKLFFGSGTQLSVL.

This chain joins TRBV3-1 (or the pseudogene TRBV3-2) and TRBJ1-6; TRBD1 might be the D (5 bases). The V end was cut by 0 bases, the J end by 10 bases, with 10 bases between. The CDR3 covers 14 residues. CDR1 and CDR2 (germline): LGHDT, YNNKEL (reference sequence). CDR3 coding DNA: TGTGCCAGCAGCCAAGATCAGGGTTGGTCACCCCTCCACTTT. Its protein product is CASSQDQGWSPLHF.

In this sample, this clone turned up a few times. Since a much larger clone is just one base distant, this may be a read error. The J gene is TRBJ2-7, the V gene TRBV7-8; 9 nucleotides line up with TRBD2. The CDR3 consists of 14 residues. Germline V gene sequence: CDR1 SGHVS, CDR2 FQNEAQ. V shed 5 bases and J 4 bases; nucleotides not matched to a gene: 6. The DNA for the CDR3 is TGTGCCAGCAGCCGGCGGCGGGGGGGTTACGAGCAGTACTTC. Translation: CASSRRRGGYEQYF.

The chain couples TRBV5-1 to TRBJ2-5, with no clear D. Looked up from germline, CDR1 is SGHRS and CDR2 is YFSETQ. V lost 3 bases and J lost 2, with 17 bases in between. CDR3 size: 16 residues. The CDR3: CASSSTPSLAQETQYF. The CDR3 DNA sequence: TGCGCCAGCAGCTCCACCCCCTCGTTGGCACAAGAGACCCAGTACTTC. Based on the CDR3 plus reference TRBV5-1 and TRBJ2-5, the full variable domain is KAGVTQTPRYLIKTRGQQVTLSCSPISGHRSVSWYQQTPGQGLQFLFEYFSETQRNKGNFPGRFSGRQFSNSRSEMNVSTLELGDSALYLCASSSTPSLAQETQYFGPGTRLLVL.

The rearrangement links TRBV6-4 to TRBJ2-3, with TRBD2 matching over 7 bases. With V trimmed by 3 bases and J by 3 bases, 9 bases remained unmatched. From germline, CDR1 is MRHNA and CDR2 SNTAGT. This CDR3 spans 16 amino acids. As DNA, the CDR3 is TGTGCCAGCAGTGAATCCAGCGGGGTATGGACAGATACGCAGTATTTT. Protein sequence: CASSESSGVWTDTQYF.

The CDR3: CASSRTNYEQYF. The CDR3 nucleotides read TGTGCCAGCAGCCGAACAAACTACGAGCAGTACTTC. The chain joins TRBV9 to TRBJ2-7, with D unclear. Trimming took off 4 bases at V and 3 bases at J, with 8 bases between the two ends. This CDR3 has 12 amino acids. The germline V gene encodes CDR1 SGDLS and CDR2 YYNGEE.